The 7 T cell receptor beta chains below all came from one sample that was sequenced in a study of early stage breast cancer tumors. Generated by immunoSEQ multiplex PCR, the TCRdb table keeps only in-frame clones and is missing some. The table records tens of thousands of clones, roughly 80% of them present only once. Material: blood. The receptors derive from a person between 55 and 70 years old with breast cancer.

The chain joins TRBV5-5 to TRBJ1-1; TRBD1 matches at 7 bases. Unmatched junction bases numbered 5, after V lost 2 bases and J lost 4 bases. CDR1 and CDR2 from the germline V gene are SGHKS and YYEKEE (reference sequence). This CDR3 contains 14 residues. DNA of the CDR3: TGTGCCAGCAGCTTTCCTACAGGGGCCACTGAAGCTTTCTTT. This encodes CASSFPTGATEAFF.

The genes are TRBV5-8 and TRBJ1-4; 7 bases are shared with TRBD1. J lost 6 bases, V lost 0 bases, and 5 bases had no gene match. Germline V CDR1 and CDR2: SGHTS, YDEGEE. CDR3 length: 15 amino acids. CDR3 nucleotide sequence: TGTGCCAGCAGCTTGGAGGGGGCCGGGGATGAAAAACTGTTTTTT. This translates into CASSLEGAGDEKLFF.

The chain is built from TRBV6-5 and TRBJ2-1; 7 bases are a match to TRBD2. Germline trimming cut 4 bases from V and 9 bases from J; bases unmatched to any gene: 12. Germline V gene data show CDR1 as MNHEY and CDR2 as SVGAGI. This CDR3 spans 15 amino acids. The CDR3 region has the DNA TGTGCCAGCAGTTCCGCCCAGCGGGGATATACTGAGCAGTTCTTC. It yields the protein CASSSAQRGYTEQFF.

The chain employs TRBV5-4 and TRBJ2-3, with D unclear. The V end was cut by 0 bases, the J end by 5 bases, with 13 bases between. This CDR3 contains 15 residues. Germline assignment: CDR1 SGHNT and CDR2 YYREEE (reference sequence). In DNA form, the CDR3 reads TGTGCCAGCAGCTTGGGGGTCGAATTAAGAGATACGCAGTATTTT. Translation: CASSLGVELRDTQYF. Combining the CDR3 with reference TRBV5-4 and TRBJ2-3 gives the whole variable domain ETGVTQSPTHLIKTRGQQVTLRCSSQSGHNTVSWYQQALGQGPQFIFQYYREEENGRGNFPPRFSGLQFPNYSSELNVNALELDDSALYLCASSLGVELRDTQYFGPGTRLTVL.

J is TRBJ1-3 and V is TRBV28, with 7 nucleotides matching TRBD1. The CDR3 loop spans 14 amino acids. V lost 3 bases to trimming and J lost 7 bases; unmatched junction nucleotides: 6. Germline assignment: CDR1 MDHEN and CDR2 SYDVKM. The DNA of the CDR3 is TGTGCCAGCAGTTTTTACAGGGGCGGCAACACCATATATTTT. It translates to CASSFYRGGNTIYF.

The chain carries TRBV19 and TRBJ1-1, with D perhaps TRBD1 (5 bases). CDR3 length: 13 amino acids. The V end was cut by 8 bases, the J end by 7 bases, with 17 bases between. Looked up from germline, CDR1 is LNHDA and CDR2 is SQIVND (reference sequence). CDR3 sequence reads: CASEVGGTNEAFF. In DNA, the CDR3 is TGTGCCAGTGAGGTTGGGGGAACAAATGAAGCTTTCTTT.

The V gene is TRBV10-3, the J gene TRBJ2-7; no reliable D call. V lost 5 bases to trimming and J lost 7 bases, with 12 bases between them. Germline-derived CDR1 and CDR2 are ENHRY and SYGVKD. This CDR3 contains 12 residues. The CDR3 sequence: CAISQLSREQYF. The CDR3 coding sequence is TGTGCCATCAGTCAACTCTCTCGGGAGCAGTACTTC.